What follows are 14 T cell receptor beta chains derived from one specimen sequenced in a study of beta chain features in type 1 diabetes. Sequencing targeted expressed TCRB transcripts, as all isolated RNA had been reverse transcribed. The method was immunoSEQ multiplex PCR; TCRdb's version includes in-frame clones alone and lacks a portion of them. The sample contains about 160,000 clones, about 8.3% of which appear only once. Which antigens these TCRs recognize remains unknown. Whole-study findings and limits: TCRB CDR3s were moderately but significantly shorter in Type 1 diabetes patients in all four CD4+ subsets.

The sequenced sample consisted of central memory CD4+ T cells from blood. The receptor source for this set is a woman between 18 and 29 years old with type 1 diabetes.

This clone has more than one count but fewer than ten. The rearrangement joins TRBV29-1 to TRBJ1-1; D remains ambiguous. The CDR3 runs 12 residues. V lost 3 bases, J lost 6 bases, and 11 bases lay in between. Germline V lookup: CDR1 SQVTM, CDR2 ANQGSEA. Written as DNA, the CDR3 is TGCAGCGTTGATGGGAGTAACTCTGAAGCTTTCTTT. Translating gives CSVDGSNSEAFF.

This clone has more than one count but fewer than ten. The CDR3 nucleotides are TGTGCCACCTCTGCGGGGTGGCAGGGAAAAGAGACCCAGTACTTC. It specifies CATSAGWQGKETQYF. This rearrangement joins TRBV28 to TRBJ2-5; a weak D match, TRBD2 (6 bases). The V end lost 10 bases, the J end lost 3 bases, and 21 bases lay between the germline ends. This CDR3 region has 15 residues. The germline CDR1 and CDR2 sequences are MDHEN and SYDVKM.

In this sample, this clone turned up a few times. The CDR3 DNA sequence: TGTGCCAGTAGTATGGTGACTAGCGGGGGGGTAGAGAATACGCAGTATTTT. It yields the protein CASSMVTSGGVENTQYF. The J gene is TRBJ2-3, the V gene TRBV19; 14 bases map to TRBD2. The J segment lost 7 bases and the V segment lost 3 bases, leaving 9 bases of the junction unmatched. Germline V CDR1 and CDR2: LNHDA, SQIVND (reference sequence). This CDR3 spans 17 amino acids.

There are a few counts of this clone. The chain employs TRBV11-3 and TRBJ2-7; maybe TRBD1 (6 bases). The CDR3 loop spans 15 amino acids. V lost 5 bases and J lost 6, with 20 bases in between. CDR1 is SGHNT, CDR2 YENEEA, per germline. The CDR3 loop is CASSISRTAGGEQYF. CDR3 nucleotide sequence: TGTGCCAGCAGCATATCCCGGACAGCCGGAGGCGAGCAGTACTTC.

The V and J genes are TRBV28 and TRBJ2-7; 9 nucleotides line up with TRBD1. The V gene end was trimmed by 5 bases and the J gene end by 3 bases; junction bases not matched to a gene: 8. The CDR3 has 15 residues. Germline CDR1 is MDHEN and CDR2 is SYDVKM. CDR3 amino acids: CASSDRDRVNYEQYF. For the CDR3, the DNA is TGTGCCAGCAGTGACCGGGACAGGGTAAACTACGAGCAGTACTTC. Supplemented by reference TRBV28 and TRBJ2-7, the full variable domain reads DVKVTQSSRYLVKRTGEKVFLECVQDMDHENMFWYRQDPGLGLRLIYFSYDVKMKEKGDIPEGYSVSREKKERFSLILESASTNQTSMYLCASSDRDRVNYEQYFGPGTRLTVT.

Comments on this clone: Sequence at one end of the junction differs from germline and may be a read error. The V and J genes are TRBV10-3 and TRBJ2-2; D remains unclear. CDR1 and CDR2 (germline): ENHRY, SYGVKD. CDR3 length equals 14 residues. CDR3 region: CASSYSTPDRELFF. The CDR3, as DNA: TGTGCCAGCAGTTACTCCACACCAGACAGGGAGCTGTTTTTT.

This clone was seen more than once but under ten times. The gene calls are TRBV30 and TRBJ2-1, with D hard to call. CDR3 length equals 14 residues. CDR1 and CDR2 (germline): GTSNPN, SVGIG (reference sequence). Trimming pared 4 bases from V and 3 bases from J, leaving 13 bases between. The CDR3 DNA reads as TGTGCCTGGAAACTGGGCGAGAACTACAATGAGCAGTTCTTC. Residues: CAWKLGENYNEQFF.

Remarks on this clone: The sample has other DNA sequences that encode this CDR3 too. The V call is TRBV10-3, the J call TRBJ1-2, with TRBD1 matching over 9 bases. The V gene's germline CDR1 is ENHRY and CDR2 SYGVKD. After removal of 0 bases from V and 7 bases from J, the junction contained 3 bases not matched to a gene. The CDR3 contains 14 residues. The CDR3 is CAISESGTGFGYTF. The CDR3 DNA is TGTGCCATCAGTGAGTCAGGGACAGGGTTTGGCTACACCTTC.

This clone came up a few times. The V call is TRBV27, the J call TRBJ2-1; a possible D gene is TRBD2 (6 bases). Germline V gene data show CDR1 as MNHEY and CDR2 as SMNVEV (reference sequence). V dropped 5 bases and J dropped 5 bases, with 13 bases sitting between them. The CDR3 totals 14 residues. This CDR3 reads CASSRAGIHNEQFF. The CDR3 DNA is TGTGCCAGCAGTCGTGCGGGAATTCACAATGAGCAGTTCTTC.

Only a few counts were recorded for this clone. The chain uses TRBV18 and TRBJ1-6; maybe TRBD1 (6 bases). The CDR3 consists of 16 residues. CDR1 KGHSH and CDR2 LQKENI come from the germline V gene. Trimming removed 0 bases from V and 6 bases from J, with 12 bases in between. CDR3 sequence (DNA): TGTGCCAGCTCACCACCTAGTCAAGGGGGTAATTCACCCCTCCACTTT. It is translated as CASSPPSQGGNSPLHF.

The sample holds a few counts of this clone. The chain uses TRBV25-1 and TRBJ1-6; 9 positions match TRBD1. The CDR3 runs 15 residues. Germline trimming cut 4 bases from V and 4 bases from J; bases unmatched to any gene: 2. CDR1 is MGHDK, CDR2 SYGVNS, per germline. CDR3 nucleotide sequence: TGTGCCAGCAGTGTTGGGACAGGGTATAATTCACCCCTCCACTTT. Amino acid sequence: CASSVGTGYNSPLHF. The whole variable domain, remainder taken from reference TRBV25-1 and TRBJ1-6, is EADIYQTPRYLVIGTGKKITLECSQTMGHDKMYWYQQDPGMELHLIHYSYGVNSTEKGDLSSESTVSRIRTEHFPLTLESARPSHTSQYLCASSVGTGYNSPLHFGNGTRLTVT.

This clone was observed a few times. This chain connects TRBV7-2 to TRBJ2-7; the match to TRBD2 covers 8 bases. J was trimmed by 5 bases and V by 5 bases; bases with no gene match: 5. Germline CDR1 and CDR2: SGHTA and FQGNSA. The CDR3 extends over 13 amino acids. For the CDR3, the DNA is TGTGCCAGCAGCCGGGGGGGGGCCCACGAGCAGTACTTC. Its protein is CASSRGGAHEQYF.

The DNA of the CDR3 is TGCGCCAGCAGCCAAGTTGGAAGAGGGCCTCGTTCCTACAATGAGCAGTTCTTC. As protein: CASSQVGRGPRSYNEQFF. The V gene is TRBV4-3, the J gene TRBJ2-1; D may be TRBD2 (5 bases). The CDR3 consists of 18 residues. CDR1 is LGHNA and CDR2 is YSLEER in the germline V gene. V lost 1 base, J lost 1 base, and 17 bases lay in between.

The V gene is TRBV6-5, the J gene TRBJ2-3; D perhaps matches TRBD2 (5 bases). The V end lost 4 bases, the J end lost 5 bases, and 7 bases lay between the germline ends. Germline CDR1 reads MNHEY; CDR2 reads SVGAGI. CDR3 length equals 12 residues. The DNA for the CDR3 is TGTGCCAGCAGTTCCAGCGGAGATACGCAGTATTTT. This translates into CASSSSGDTQYF.